Below, 28 T cell receptor beta chains from the same sample are listed, as sequenced in a study of blood T cell repertoires in COVID-19. Profiled with immunoSEQ multiplex PCR; TCRdb holds only in-frame clones, not every one. The sample has about 71,000 clones; around 86% are singletons. Sequences were obtained from peripheral blood. Receptors were obtained from a man under 40 with acute or convalescent COVID-19.

The chain recombines TRBV12-3 or TRBV12-4 with TRBJ2-5, with TRBD2 matching over 7 bases. The CDR3 contains 12 residues. Unmatched junction bases numbered 5, after V lost 10 bases and J lost 3 bases. The CDR3 is CATRGVEETQYF. CDR3 DNA: TGTGCCACCCGGGGGGTCGAAGAGACCCAGTACTTC.

V usage is TRBV3-1 (or the pseudogene TRBV3-2) and J usage is TRBJ1-3, with D perhaps TRBD1 (5 bases). CDR1 and CDR2 from the germline V gene are LGHDT and YNNKEL (reference sequence). The CDR3 is 15 residues long. The V end was cut by 2 bases, the J end by 0 bases, with 8 bases between. The CDR3 nucleotides are TGTGCCAGCAGCCAAAGGGGCTCCTCTGGAAACACCATATATTTT. It encodes CASSQRGSSGNTIYF.

The chain employs TRBV3-1 (or the pseudogene TRBV3-2) and TRBJ2-2; no firm D call. The CDR3 contains 15 residues. V was cut by 4 bases and J by 4 bases, with 13 bases left in between. The germline CDR1 and CDR2 sequences are LGHDT and YNNKEL (reference sequence). The DNA for the CDR3 is TGTGCCAGCAGCCCCCGACCGGGTCTCACCGGGGAGCTGTTTTTT. It specifies CASSPRPGLTGELFF.

This clone was found a few times. V is TRBV7-9 and J is TRBJ2-1, with 10 bases aligning to TRBD1. Per germline, CDR1 SEHNR and CDR2 FQNEAQ (reference sequence). Trimming removed 5 bases from V and 9 bases from J; junction bases left unmatched: 7. The CDR3 spans 14 residues. For the CDR3, the DNA is TGTGCCAGCAGCGACGGACAGGGGGTTGCTGAGCAGTTCTTC. Translating gives CASSDGQGVAEQFF.

The V call is TRBV9, the J call TRBJ1-1; D is unresolved. CDR3 length: 13 amino acids. Germline lookup yields CDR1 SGDLS and CDR2 YYNGEE. The V gene lost 4 bases and the J gene lost 5 bases, with 12 bases spanning the gap. The CDR3 DNA is TGTGCCAGCAGCCCCTCATTACGGACTGAAGCTTTCTTT. Protein: CASSPSLRTEAFF.

CDR3 nucleotides: TGTGCCAGCAGCCTCTCCCCCACAGGGGTTAACTATGGCTACACCTTC. It translates to CASSLSPTGVNYGYTF. The chain uses TRBV4-2 and TRBJ1-2; TRBD1 aligns across 7 bases. V lost 4 bases to trimming and J lost 1 base; unmatched junction nucleotides: 9. The CDR3 loop spans 16 amino acids. CDR1 is LGHNA and CDR2 is YNFKEQ in the germline V gene.

This chain joins TRBV2 and TRBJ1-5, with 8 bases aligning to TRBD1. The length of the CDR3 is 16 residues. V was clipped by 7 bases and J by 3 bases; unmatched bases: 11. Germline values: CDR1 SNHLY, CDR2 FYNNEI. CDR3 in amino acids: CASIAGQGGSNQPQHF. The CDR3, as DNA: TGTGCCAGCATTGCCGGACAGGGAGGGTCCAATCAGCCCCAGCATTTT.

This rearrangement joins TRBV28 to TRBJ2-5; 10 bases are shared with TRBD1. CDR3 length equals 15 residues. In germline, CDR1 is MDHEN, CDR2 SYDVKM. V was pared by 6 bases and J by 5 bases, with 9 bases of the junction left unmatched. Written as DNA, the CDR3 is TGTGCCAGCAGGCCCTCGACAGGGGGCATGGAGACCCAGTACTTC. It specifies CASRPSTGGMETQYF.

Only a few counts were recorded for this clone. The chain is built from TRBV6-6 and TRBJ2-7; 10 nucleotides agree with TRBD1. In germline, CDR1 is MNHNY, CDR2 SVGAGI (reference sequence). The CDR3 spans 13 residues. Trimming at V came to 2 bases and at J to 6 bases, leaving 1 base not matched to a gene. The CDR3 DNA reads as TGTGCCAGCAGTTACCGGACAGGGGGCGAGCAGTACGTC. It codes for CASSYRTGGEQYV.

The chain carries TRBV5-1 and TRBJ1-2, with TRBD1 matching over 9 bases. Germline V CDR1 and CDR2: SGHRS, YFSETQ. This CDR3 is built from 15 residues. With 5 bases clipped from V and 3 bases from J, the junction kept 8 bases outside the gene matches. The CDR3 is CASSKQGAGDYGYTF. The CDR3 nucleotides read TGCGCCAGCAGTAAACAGGGGGCGGGTGACTATGGCTACACCTTC.

The chain uses TRBV30 and TRBJ1-5; 7 bases align to TRBD1. V lost 2 bases, J lost 3 bases, and 7 bases stayed unmatched. The CDR3 consists of 15 residues. Germline CDR1 and CDR2: GTSNPN and SVGIG (reference sequence). The CDR3, as DNA: TGTGCCTGGAGTCGCCGGGACAGAATCAATCAGCCCCAGCATTTT. As protein: CAWSRRDRINQPQHF.

This clone has only a few counts. The rearrangement joins TRBV10-3 to TRBJ2-1, with 10 nucleotides matching TRBD1. Germline values: CDR1 ENHRY, CDR2 SYGVKD. The CDR3 spans 15 residues. V was clipped by 6 bases and J by 6 bases; unmatched bases: 8. The CDR3 here is CAIRGTGATGNEQFF. CDR3 DNA sequence: TGTGCCATCAGGGGGACAGGGGCCACAGGCAATGAGCAGTTCTTC.

V and J are TRBV7-9 and TRBJ1-1; no firm D call. With 1 base removed from V and 0 bases from J, the gap between germline ends came to 6 bases. The CDR3 consists of 14 residues. Germline CDR1 is SEHNR and CDR2 is FQNEAQ (reference sequence). CDR3 region: CASSLVSVNTEAFF. DNA of the CDR3: TGTGCCAGCAGCTTAGTATCGGTGAACACTGAAGCTTTCTTT.

Note on this clone: A read error may produce the germline difference seen at one junction end. The chain has TRBV18 and TRBJ2-1; 10 nucleotides align to TRBD1. The CDR3 extends over 18 amino acids. The germline V gene encodes CDR1 KGHSH and CDR2 LQKENI. CDR3 nucleotides: TGTGCCAGCTCCCCACTCCGGGGCCGGGACAGGGGTGTGGATGAGCAGTTCTTC. As protein: CASSPLRGRDRGVDEQFF.

The chain uses TRBV19 and TRBJ1-5, with D uncertain. V lost 3 bases and J 3 bases, leaving 9 bases between the germline ends. Germline loops: CDR1 LNHDA, CDR2 SQIVND (reference sequence). The CDR3 runs to 14 residues. This CDR3 is CASSIQRDNQPQHF. In nucleotides, the CDR3 is TGTGCCAGTAGTATTCAACGGGACAATCAGCCCCAGCATTTT.

The chain employs TRBV13 and TRBJ1-2, with D maybe TRBD1 (5 bases). This CDR3 comprises 16 residues. V was cut by 0 bases and J by 3 bases, with 14 bases left in between. Germline values: CDR1 PRHDT, CDR2 FYEKMQ (reference sequence). CDR3 nucleotides: TGTGCCAGCAGCTTAGGCGGTGGAGGGGTTGACTATGGCTACACCTTC. Residues: CASSLGGGGVDYGYTF.

This clone is a singleton in its sample. CDR3 amino acids: CASRASGGSYEQYF. Here the CDR3 DNA reads TGCGCCAGCAGGGCTTCAGGGGGGAGTTACGAGCAGTACTTC. The rearrangement joins TRBV10-2 to TRBJ2-7; D might be TRBD1 (7 bases). This CDR3 is 14 amino acids long. V lost 6 bases and J 4 bases, leaving 16 bases between the germline ends. CDR1 is WSHSY and CDR2 is SAAADI in the germline V gene.

The rearrangement uses TRBV18 and TRBJ1-1; D is perhaps TRBD1 (6 bases). Germline V lookup: CDR1 KGHSH, CDR2 LQKENI. The ends were cut back, 6 bases at V and 1 base at J, with 9 bases in the middle. This CDR3 has 13 amino acids. The CDR3 nucleotides are TGTGCCAGCTCCGACAGGACGAACACTGAAGCTTTCTTT. This translates into CASSDRTNTEAFF.

The V gene is TRBV27, the J gene TRBJ2-2; TRBD1 matches at 12 bases. With 5 bases clipped from V and 6 bases from J, the junction kept 10 bases outside the gene matches. The CDR3 loop spans 17 amino acids. Looked up from germline, CDR1 is MNHEY and CDR2 is SMNVEV (reference sequence). CDR3 bases: TGTGCCAGCAGTCGACGATCGGGACAGGGGGCTCCCGGGGAGCTGTTTTTT. Translating it yields CASSRRSGQGAPGELFF.

The genes are TRBV27 and TRBJ2-3, with 9 nucleotides matching TRBD2. The length of the CDR3 is 14 residues. J was trimmed by 5 bases and V by 5 bases; bases with no gene match: 5. Germline CDR1 MNHEY, CDR2 SMNVEV (reference sequence). The DNA for the CDR3 is TGTGCCAGCAGTGAGCGGGAGGCTGGAGATACGCAGTATTTT. Residues: CASSEREAGDTQYF.

The V and J genes are TRBV7-2 and TRBJ1-5, with D uncertain. The length of the CDR3 is 15 residues. V was cut by 1 base and J by 0 bases, with 7 bases left in between. Per germline, CDR1 SGHTA and CDR2 FQGNSA. This CDR3 is CASSLETYSNQPQHF. The CDR3 DNA follows: TGTGCCAGCAGCTTAGAGACTTATAGCAATCAGCCCCAGCATTTT.

V is TRBV7-9 and J is TRBJ1-3; 8 bases are shared with TRBD1. The junction had 5 bases not matched to a gene; V was cut back by 5 bases and J by 2 bases. The CDR3 totals 15 residues. Germline V gives CDR1 SEHNR, CDR2 FQNEAQ (reference sequence). The CDR3 sequence is CASSQRQGPGNTIYF. The DNA for the CDR3 is TGTGCCAGCAGCCAACGACAGGGGCCTGGAAACACCATATATTTT.

The chain is built from TRBV18 and TRBJ2-5, with D tentatively TRBD1 (6 bases). Trimming stripped 8 bases from V and 5 bases from J, with 12 bases between. The CDR3 length is 12 residues. CDR1 and CDR2 (germline): KGHSH, LQKENI. The CDR3 sequence: CASAGAWETQYF. The CDR3 nucleotides are TGTGCCAGCGCAGGGGCCTGGGAGACCCAGTACTTC.

The V gene is TRBV9, the J gene TRBJ1-1, with a tentative D call TRBD1 (6 bases). V gave up 0 bases and J gave up 8 bases, with 26 bases separating them. The CDR3 spans 18 residues. Germline loops: CDR1 SGDLS, CDR2 YYNGEE. As DNA, the CDR3 is TGTGCCAGCAGCGTAGAGCCCGCCTCTCTGGGGGCGCGAAGCGAAGCTTTCTTT. Its protein product is CASSVEPASLGARSEAFF.

This chain links TRBV6-5 with TRBJ1-1; D possibly corresponds to TRBD1 (6 bases). From germline, CDR1 is MNHEY and CDR2 SVGAGI. V lost 7 bases and J 10 bases, leaving 19 bases between the germline ends. The CDR3 is made up of 13 amino acids. The CDR3 here is CASTQTTGGIAFF. The CDR3 region has the DNA TGTGCCAGCACCCAAACGACGGGGGGCATAGCTTTCTTT.

J is TRBJ2-5 and V is TRBV2, with 12 nucleotides matching TRBD1. The CDR3 contains 15 residues. Germline V gives CDR1 SNHLY, CDR2 FYNNEI. V shed 8 bases, J shed 5 bases, and the junction held 9 bases outside the gene matches. The CDR3 DNA sequence: TGTGCCAGCTGTCCCGGGACAGGGGGCCACGAGACCCAGTACTTC. Protein sequence: CASCPGTGGHETQYF.

The chain links TRBV7-8 to TRBJ2-2; D possibly corresponds to TRBD2 (7 bases). V was clipped by 5 bases and J by 4 bases, with 20 bases between them. CDR3 size: 17 residues. Germline V gene data show CDR1 as SGHVS and CDR2 as FQNEAQ. This chain's CDR3 is CASSVLPQGGGTGELFF. In DNA, the CDR3 is TGTGCCAGCAGCGTACTCCCCCAAGGGGGGGGCACCGGGGAGCTGTTTTTT. The entire variable domain, with the rest obtained from reference TRBV7-8 and TRBJ2-2, is as follows: GAGVSQSPRYKVAKRGQDVALRCDPISGHVSLFWYQQALGQGPEFLTYFQNEAQLDKSGLPSDRFFAERPEGSVSTLKIQRTQQEDSAVYLCASSVLPQGGGTGELFFGEGSRLTVL.

This clone came up once. V and J are TRBV12-3 or TRBV12-4 and TRBJ1-5; no reliable D call. CDR3 length: 13 residues. Trimming removed 4 bases at V and 3 bases at J, with 7 bases between. CDR3 protein: CASSSYPNQPQHF. CDR3 bases: TGTGCCAGCAGTTCCTATCCCAATCAGCCCCAGCATTTT.